The clone carrying this TCR beta chain was seen a handful of times. Its specificity is not known. Making TCR cDNA involved 5'RACE template switching, which added UMIs and a universal primer site. TCRdb reprocessed the 5' RACE reads with MiXCR, giving one entry per CDR3 protein. The sample yields around 320,000 distinct CDR3 sequences, approximately 11% seen once. The junction had 9 bases not matched to a gene; V was cut back by 5 bases and J by 7 bases. This CDR3 is built from 16 residues. The V gene's germline CDR1 is SGHTA and CDR2 FQGNSA. The sample comes from a study of T cells after yellow fever vaccination. Findings and caveats of the study: Booster samples showed a return of most primary-vaccination clones (under 98% CD4, over 70% CD8).

This sample comprised CD4+ T cells sorted from PBMCs, obtained 45 days after the yellow fever booster vaccination. The receptor was isolated from a man between 18 and 29 years old who received the YFV17D yellow fever vaccine. The genes are TRBV7-2 and TRBJ2-7, with TRBD2 identical over 15 bases. CDR3 residues: CASSDGGTSGGREQYF. For the CDR3, the DNA is TGTGCCAGCAGCGACGGAGGGACTAGCGGGGGGAGGGAGCAGTACTTC.